The 26 T cell receptor beta chains given below trace back to one sample, sequenced in a study of blood T cell repertoires in COVID-19. Sequenced by immunoSEQ multiplex PCR; TCRdb stores in-frame clones only, minus some. The table has over 50,000 clones, around 87% seen once. The sample consisted of peripheral blood. The receptors shown here come from a man in his fifties or sixties with acute or convalescent COVID-19.

This clone was observed once. The rearrangement joins TRBV3-1 (or the pseudogene TRBV3-2) to TRBJ2-3; no firm D call. There are 16 residues in the CDR3. From germline, CDR1 is LGHDT and CDR2 YNNKEL (reference sequence). Trimming pared 0 bases from V and 2 bases from J, leaving 12 bases between. The CDR3 spells CASSQDPPTLTDTQYF. For the CDR3, the DNA is TGTGCCAGCAGCCAAGATCCACCTACCCTCACAGATACGCAGTATTTT.

V usage is TRBV30 and J usage is TRBJ1-3; D unclear. This CDR3 has 15 residues. The V gene's germline CDR1 is GTSNPN and CDR2 SVGIG (reference sequence). V was clipped by 2 bases and J by 0 bases, with 11 bases between them. In DNA, the CDR3 is TGTGCCTGGAGTCGTGGTGGTAGCTCTGGAAACACCATATATTTT. This encodes CAWSRGGSSGNTIYF. Combining the CDR3 with reference TRBV30 and TRBJ1-3 gives the whole variable domain SQTIHQWPATLVQPVGSPLSLECTVEGTSNPNLYWYRQAAGRGLQLLFYSVGIGQISSEVPQNLSASRPQDRQFILSSKKLLLSDSGFYLCAWSRGGSSGNTIYFGEGSWLTVV.

The chain uses TRBV18 and TRBJ2-1, with D perhaps matching TRBD1 (5 bases). V lost 0 bases and J lost 5, with 11 bases in between. The V gene's germline CDR1 is KGHSH and CDR2 LQKENI. The length of the CDR3 is 15 residues. The CDR3 protein is CASSPPSGFNNEQFF. DNA for the CDR3: TGTGCCAGCTCACCACCGTCAGGGTTCAACAATGAGCAGTTCTTC.

The chain employs TRBV5-1 and TRBJ2-7; 8 nucleotides line up with TRBD1. The ends lost 0 bases at V and 3 bases at J; junction bases unmatched: 11. CDR1 and CDR2 (germline): SGHRS, YFSETQ. The CDR3 runs 17 residues. CDR3 coding DNA: TGCGCCAGCAGCTTGGCCCCCGACAGGGGCCTCAGCTACGAGCAGTACTTC. It yields the protein CASSLAPDRGLSYEQYF.

The CDR3 reads CASSSRDRTWGANVLTF. The CDR3 coding sequence is TGTGCCAGCAGCTCCCGGGACAGGACCTGGGGGGCCAACGTCCTGACTTTC. The V and J genes are TRBV11-2 and TRBJ2-6; TRBD1 agrees at 8 bases. The CDR3 contains 17 residues. Trimming cost V 4 bases and J 4 bases; bases outside gene matches: 9. CDR1 and CDR2 (germline): SGHAT, FQNNGV.

The V and J genes are TRBV18 and TRBJ2-1, with TRBD1 identical over 8 bases. Per the germline V gene, CDR1 is KGHSH and CDR2 is LQKENI. V lost 1 base and J lost 9; bases outside the gene matches: 5. The CDR3 runs to 14 residues. The CDR3 DNA follows: TGTGCCAGCTCACCACGGGCAGGGGGCAGTGAGCAGTTCTTC. Its translation: CASSPRAGGSEQFF.

The chain employs TRBV7-2 and TRBJ1-5, with 7 bases lining up with TRBD1. The CDR3 is made up of 17 amino acids. Germline assignment: CDR1 SGHTA and CDR2 FQGNSA. The J segment lost 0 bases and the V segment lost 2 bases, leaving 7 bases of the junction unmatched. The CDR3 sequence is CASSLRDSVLSNQPQHF. CDR3 nucleotide sequence: TGTGCCAGCAGCTTAAGGGACAGCGTCCTTAGCAATCAGCCCCAGCATTTT.

The rearrangement uses TRBV30 and TRBJ1-6; D is unclear. This CDR3 region has 15 residues. Trimming removed 0 bases at V and 10 bases at J, with 16 bases between. Germline assignment: CDR1 GTSNPN and CDR2 SVGIG (reference sequence). This chain's CDR3 is CAWSVGRPGSSPLHF. Written as DNA, the CDR3 is TGTGCCTGGAGTGTTGGCAGGCCTGGGAGCTCACCCCTCCACTTT. The full variable domain, in which reference TRBV30 and TRBJ1-6 provide the parts outside the CDR3, is SQTIHQWPATLVQPVGSPLSLECTVEGTSNPNLYWYRQAAGRGLQLLFYSVGIGQISSEVPQNLSASRPQDRQFILSSKKLLLSDSGFYLCAWSVGRPGSSPLHFGNGTRLTVT.

The chain is built from TRBV24-1 and TRBJ2-5; TRBD2 matches 7 bases. The V and J ends lost 3 bases and 4 bases, in that order; junction bases with no gene match: 4. In germline, CDR1 is KGHDR, CDR2 SFDVKD. The CDR3 totals 14 residues. This chain's CDR3 is CATSDGRAGETQYF. The CDR3 DNA follows: TGTGCCACCAGTGATGGGAGGGCTGGAGAGACCCAGTACTTC.

Concerning this clone itself: The junction departs from the called germline gene at one end, perhaps through a read error. Here the CDR3 DNA reads TGTGCCAGCAGTTTGGACAGGGGAGATGGCTACACCTTC. This codes for CASSLDRGDGYTF. J is TRBJ1-2 and V is TRBV5-4; the match to TRBD1 covers 9 bases. The germline gives CDR1 SGHNT, CDR2 YYREEE (reference sequence). CDR3 size: 13 residues.

The chain carries TRBV12-3 or TRBV12-4 and TRBJ1-1, with D possibly being TRBD1 (5 bases). Trimming pared 4 bases from V and 1 base from J, leaving 7 bases between. CDR3 length: 13 residues. The CDR3 bases are TGTGCCAGCAGTTCAGACAGGAACACTGAAGCTTTCTTT. Protein sequence: CASSSDRNTEAFF.

The chain recombines TRBV7-6 with TRBJ2-2; 7 bases fit TRBD2. Germline loops: CDR1 SGHVS, CDR2 FNYEAQ. The V gene end was trimmed by 1 base and the J gene end by 0 bases; junction bases not matched to a gene: 5. There are 17 residues in the CDR3. Here the CDR3 DNA reads TGTGCCAGCAGCTTAGGAGTGGGACTAACGAACACCGGGGAGCTGTTTTTT. Its translation is CASSLGVGLTNTGELFF.

The rearrangement uses TRBV12-5 and TRBJ2-5; 7 bases are shared with TRBD2. The CDR3 totals 14 residues. V was clipped by 0 bases and J by 5 bases; unmatched bases: 3. Germline CDR1 reads LGHNT; CDR2 reads FRNRAP. The CDR3 here is CASGLVPGGETQYF. DNA of the CDR3: TGTGCTAGTGGTTTGGTACCCGGGGGGGAGACCCAGTACTTC.

The CDR3 here is CSVTQGRAEAFF. In DNA form, the CDR3 reads TGCAGCGTCACACAGGGTCGAGCAGAAGCTTTCTTT. The chain couples TRBV29-1 to TRBJ1-1; perhaps TRBD1 as D (6 bases). This CDR3 comprises 12 residues. Looked up from germline, CDR1 is SQVTM and CDR2 is ANQGSEA. The V end was cut by 6 bases, the J end by 8 bases, with 16 bases between.

V and J are TRBV30 and TRBJ2-7; D may be TRBD1 (6 bases). Germline lookup yields CDR1 GTSNPN and CDR2 SVGIG (reference sequence). Trimming left V 3 bases short and J 2 bases short, with 8 bases between. The CDR3 totals 12 residues. CDR3 residues: CAWRAGAYEQYF. In DNA form, the CDR3 reads TGTGCCTGGAGGGCAGGGGCCTACGAGCAGTACTTC. Supplemented by reference TRBV30 and TRBJ2-7, the full variable domain reads SQTIHQWPATLVQPVGSPLSLECTVEGTSNPNLYWYRQAAGRGLQLLFYSVGIGQISSEVPQNLSASRPQDRQFILSSKKLLLSDSGFYLCAWRAGAYEQYFGPGTRLTVT.

The chain has TRBV13 and TRBJ2-3; perhaps TRBD2 as D (7 bases). V lost 1 base, J lost 4 bases, and 15 bases lay in between. This CDR3 has 16 residues. The germline CDR1 and CDR2 sequences are PRHDT and FYEKMQ (reference sequence). The CDR3 nucleotides are TGTGCCAGCAGCTTAGACGGGGGGCCTAAGGCAGATACGCAGTATTTT. As protein: CASSLDGGPKADTQYF.

V usage is TRBV2 and J usage is TRBJ2-7, with a possible D match to TRBD2 (5 bases). This CDR3 comprises 15 residues. V was cut by 4 bases and J by 1 base, with 14 bases left in between. CDR1 is SNHLY and CDR2 is FYNNEI in the germline V gene. The CDR3 here is CASSVSPSPSYEQYF. The CDR3 nucleotides read TGTGCCAGCAGTGTTTCACCTAGCCCTTCCTACGAGCAGTACTTC.

In its sample, this clone was seen a few times. V is TRBV3-1 (or the pseudogene TRBV3-2) and J is TRBJ1-2; D gene unclear. V was cut by 0 bases and J by 6 bases, with 11 bases left in between. From germline, CDR1 is LGHDT and CDR2 YNNKEL (reference sequence). The CDR3 loop spans 14 amino acids. The chain's CDR3 is CASSQDFGRNGYTF. CDR3 in DNA: TGTGCCAGCAGCCAAGATTTTGGGAGAAATGGCTACACCTTC.

The CDR3 reads CASSVDSSLGGYTF. For the CDR3, the DNA is TGTGCCAGCAGTGTAGACTCCTCCCTTGGTGGCTACACCTTC. The chain has TRBV6-4 and TRBJ1-2; D uncertain. Germline CDR1 reads MRHNA; CDR2 reads SNTAGT. Trimming took 4 bases from V and 7 from J, leaving 16 bases between them. This CDR3 is 14 amino acids long.

The rearrangement joins TRBV10-3 to TRBJ2-2; 8 bases match TRBD1. Germline V gene data show CDR1 as ENHRY and CDR2 as SYGVKD. After removal of 11 bases from V and 4 bases from J, the junction contained 9 bases not matched to a gene. This CDR3 has 14 residues. Written as DNA, the CDR3 is TGTGCCGCCCAGGGGGCTGGAGGCACCGGGGAGCTGTTTTTT. Amino acids: CAAQGAGGTGELFF.

The chain employs TRBV5-8 and TRBJ1-5, with D unclear. The CDR3 runs 12 residues. Trimming removed 4 bases at V and 4 bases at J, with 6 bases between. Germline V CDR1 and CDR2: SGHTS, YDEGEE. The CDR3 protein is CASSRENQPQHF. The CDR3 bases are TGTGCCAGCAGCCGAGAGAATCAGCCCCAGCATTTT.

The CDR3 sequence is CASSPGAGPGGELFF. CDR3 DNA: TGTGCCAGCAGCCCAGGGGCAGGGCCGGGCGGGGAGCTGTTTTTT. J is TRBJ2-2 and V is TRBV11-2; D might be TRBD1 (6 bases). Trimming took off 5 bases at V and 7 bases at J, with 17 bases between the two ends. The CDR3 contains 15 residues. From germline, CDR1 is SGHAT and CDR2 FQNNGV.

This chain joins TRBV6-5 and TRBJ2-1, with D possibly matching TRBD1 (6 bases). V lost 8 bases, J lost 9 bases, and 14 bases lay in between. Germline values: CDR1 MNHEY, CDR2 SVGAGI. This CDR3 is built from 12 residues. Here the CDR3 reads CASPTGSSEQFF. DNA of the CDR3: TGTGCCAGCCCGACAGGTTCCAGTGAGCAGTTCTTC.

The chain is built from TRBV2 and TRBJ2-3, with TRBD2 matching 7 bases. The V and J ends lost 4 bases and 2 bases, in that order; junction bases with no gene match: 3. The germline CDR1 and CDR2 sequences are SNHLY and FYNNEI. The CDR3 spans 14 residues. The CDR3 sequence is CASSVLAATDTQYF. CDR3 DNA sequence: TGTGCCAGCAGTGTCCTAGCGGCCACAGATACGCAGTATTTT.

This clone has a single count. The chain recombines TRBV7-2 with TRBJ1-1; perhaps TRBD1 as D (6 bases). The V gene lost 1 base and the J gene lost 1 base, with 13 bases spanning the gap. This CDR3 comprises 16 residues. Germline-derived CDR1 and CDR2 are SGHTA and FQGNSA. CDR3 amino acids: CASSLVSGGSNTEAFF. The CDR3 DNA is TGTGCCAGCAGCTTAGTATCGGGGGGCTCGAACACTGAAGCTTTCTTT.

This clone was found once. The chain recombines TRBV14 with TRBJ1-2; D not resolved. The CDR3 has 15 residues. The germline V gene has CDR1 SGHDN and CDR2 FVKESK. V was pared by 0 bases and J by 8 bases, with 16 bases between. The CDR3 region has the DNA TGTGCCAGCAGCCAAGAGGTAGTAGGACTTGGGGGCTACACCTTC. It translates to CASSQEVVGLGGYTF.